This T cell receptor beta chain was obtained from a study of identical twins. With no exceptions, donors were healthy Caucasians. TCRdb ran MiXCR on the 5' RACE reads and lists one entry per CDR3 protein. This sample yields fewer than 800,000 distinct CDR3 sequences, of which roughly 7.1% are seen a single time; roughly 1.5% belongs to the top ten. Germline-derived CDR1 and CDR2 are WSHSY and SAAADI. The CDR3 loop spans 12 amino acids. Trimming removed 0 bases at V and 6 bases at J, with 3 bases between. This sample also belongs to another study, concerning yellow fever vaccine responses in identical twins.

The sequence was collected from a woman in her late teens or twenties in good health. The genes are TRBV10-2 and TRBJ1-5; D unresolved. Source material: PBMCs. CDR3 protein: CASSESFQPQHF. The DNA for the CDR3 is TGCGCCAGCAGTGAGTCGTTTCAGCCCCAGCATTTT.